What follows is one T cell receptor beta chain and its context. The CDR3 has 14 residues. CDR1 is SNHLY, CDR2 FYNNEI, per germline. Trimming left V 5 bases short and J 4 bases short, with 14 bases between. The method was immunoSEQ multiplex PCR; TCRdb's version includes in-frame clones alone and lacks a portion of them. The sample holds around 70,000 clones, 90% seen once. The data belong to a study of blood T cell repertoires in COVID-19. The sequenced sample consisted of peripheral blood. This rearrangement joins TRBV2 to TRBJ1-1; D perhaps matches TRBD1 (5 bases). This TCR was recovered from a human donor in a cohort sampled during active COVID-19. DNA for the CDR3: TGTGCCAGCAGTTACAACGGACATCGCACTGAAGCTTTCTTT. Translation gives CASSYNGHRTEAFF.